Detailed here is one T cell receptor beta chain. Its antigen is not identified. This CDR3 spans 18 amino acids. V trimming: 6 bases; J trimming: 0 bases; junction bases outside the gene matches: 14. The TCR beta cDNA libraries contained unique molecular identifiers. TCRdb re-derived calls from the PCR reads in MiXCR, one entry per CDR3 protein. Of over 700,000 distinct CDR3 sequences in the sample, roughly 27% were seen once. The data stem from a study of post-analysis software for immune sequencing data. Study as a whole: The disease courses spanned relapsing-remitting, secondary progressive and progressive-relapsing forms of multiple sclerosis. Study-wide findings and caveats: Patients showed TRBV5-6, TRBV5-1 and TRBV20-1 among five TRBV segments more frequent than in controls. For normalized Chao1 diversity, multiple sclerosis patients scored significantly lower than controls did.

The rearrangement uses TRBV12-3 or TRBV12-4 and TRBJ2-1; 7 positions agree with TRBD2. The receptor's source is a girl aged 5 to 17 with multiple sclerosis. The sample taken for sequencing was blood. Here the CDR3 reads CASSPRRQTGGSYNEQFF. Here the CDR3 DNA reads TGTGCCAGCAGCCCCCGGCGGCAGACGGGGGGCTCCTACAATGAGCAGTTCTTC.